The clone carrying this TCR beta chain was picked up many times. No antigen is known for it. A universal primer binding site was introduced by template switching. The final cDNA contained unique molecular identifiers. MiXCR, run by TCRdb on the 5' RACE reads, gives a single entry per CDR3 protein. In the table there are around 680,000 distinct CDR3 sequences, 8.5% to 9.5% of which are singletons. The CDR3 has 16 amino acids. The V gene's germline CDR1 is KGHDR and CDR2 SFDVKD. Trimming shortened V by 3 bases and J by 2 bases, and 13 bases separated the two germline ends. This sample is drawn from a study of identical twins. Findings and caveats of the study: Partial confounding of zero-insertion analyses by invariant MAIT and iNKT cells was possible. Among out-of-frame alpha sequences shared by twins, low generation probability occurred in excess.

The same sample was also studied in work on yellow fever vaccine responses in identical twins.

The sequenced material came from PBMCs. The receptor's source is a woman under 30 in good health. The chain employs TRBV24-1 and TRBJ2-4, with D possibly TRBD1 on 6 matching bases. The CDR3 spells CATSDPAGESKNIQYF. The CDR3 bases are TGTGCCACCAGTGATCCTGCAGGGGAATCCAAAAACATTCAGTACTTC.